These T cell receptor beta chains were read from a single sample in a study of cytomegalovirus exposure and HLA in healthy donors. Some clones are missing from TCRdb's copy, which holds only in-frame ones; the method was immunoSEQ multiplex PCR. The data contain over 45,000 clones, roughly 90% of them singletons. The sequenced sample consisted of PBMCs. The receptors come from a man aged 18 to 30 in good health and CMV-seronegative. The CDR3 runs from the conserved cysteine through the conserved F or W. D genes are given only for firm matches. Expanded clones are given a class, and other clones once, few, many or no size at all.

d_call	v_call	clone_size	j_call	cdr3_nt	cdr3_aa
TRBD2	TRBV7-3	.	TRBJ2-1	TGTGCCAGCAGCTTAATTGGACTAGCGCAGTACAATGAGCAGTTCTTC	CASSLIGLAQYNEQFF
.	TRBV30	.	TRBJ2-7	TGTGCCTGGAGCCAGACCTACGAGCAGTACTTC	CAWSQTYEQYF
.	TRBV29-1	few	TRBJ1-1	TGCAGCGTTTCCAGCGTGAACACTGAAGCTTTCTTT	CSVSSVNTEAFF
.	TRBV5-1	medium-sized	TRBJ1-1	TGCGCCAGCAGGCAAGCGGGGGCGTACCTCCCCACTGAAGCTTTCTTT	CASRQAGAYLPTEAFF
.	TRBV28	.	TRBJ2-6	TGTGCCAGCAGTCAAATCAGCTCTGGGGCCAACGTCCTGACTTTC	CASSQISSGANVLTF
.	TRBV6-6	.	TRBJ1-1	TGTGCCAGCAGTTCGAACATGAACACTGAAGCTTTCTTT	CASSSNMNTEAFF
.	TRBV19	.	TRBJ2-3	TGTGCCAGTAGTATGGACTGGGGCACAGATACGCAGTATTTT	CASSMDWGTDTQYF
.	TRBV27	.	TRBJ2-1	TGTGCCAGCAGTTTATCATGGGCGGGGAGCTCCTACAATGAGCAGTTCTTC	CASSLSWAGSSYNEQFF
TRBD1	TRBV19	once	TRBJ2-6	TGTGCCAGTAGTATAGGTCGGGGACAGGGGCCTCCTGGGGCCAACGTCCTGACTTTC	CASSIGRGQGPPGANVLTF
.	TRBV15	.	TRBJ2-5	TGTGCCACCAGCAGAGATCGAGGGACCCAGTACTTC	CATSRDRGTQYF
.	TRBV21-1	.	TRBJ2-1	TGTGCCAGCAGCAAAGCCCCTAGCAGCTACAATGAGCAGTTCTTC	CASSKAPSSYNEQFF
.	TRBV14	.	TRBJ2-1	TGTGCCAGCAGCCAAGAACTAGAAACCTACAATGAGCAGTTCTTC	CASSQELETYNEQFF
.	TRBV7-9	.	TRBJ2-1	TGTGCCAGCAGCGTAGGGGGTGGGGGGTCCTACAATGAGCAGTTCTTC	CASSVGGGGSYNEQFF
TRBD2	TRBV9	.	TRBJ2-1	TGTGCCAGCAGCGTCCGAGCGGGACGCTCCTACAATGAGCAGTTCTTC	CASSVRAGRSYNEQFF
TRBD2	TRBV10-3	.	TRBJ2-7	TGTGCCATCAGTGAGATGCCTAGCGGGAGTAGGAACGAGCAGTACTTC	CAISEMPSGSRNEQYF
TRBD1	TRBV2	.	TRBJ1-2	TGTGCCAGCACACTCCAGGGGGCTAACTATGGCTACACCTTC	CASTLQGANYGYTF
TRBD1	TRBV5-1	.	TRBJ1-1	TGCGCCAGCAGCTTGCCGGGGGGACAGGCTATGAACACTGAAGCTTTCTTT	CASSLPGGQAMNTEAFF
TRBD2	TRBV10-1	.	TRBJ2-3	TGCGCCAGCAGTGGACCACTAGCGGGAACGGAAGATACGCAGTATTTT	CASSGPLAGTEDTQYF
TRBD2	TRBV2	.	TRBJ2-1	TGTGCCAGCAGTCCTCGGACTAGTCGGAATGAGCAGTTCTTC	CASSPRTSRNEQFF
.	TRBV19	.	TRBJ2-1	TGTGCCAGTAGTATTTGGGGGCTCAATGAGCAGTTCTTC	CASSIWGLNEQFF
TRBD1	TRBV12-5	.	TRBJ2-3	TGTGCTAGTGGTCCCGACAGGGCGCAGTATTTT	CASGPDRAQYF
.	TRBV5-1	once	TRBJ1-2	TGCGCCAGCAGCTTTTCAGGGTTCGGCTACACCTTC	CASSFSGFGYTF
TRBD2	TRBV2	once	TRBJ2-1	TGTGCCAGCAGTGAACTGCTAGCGGCCTACAATGAGCAGTTCTTC	CASSELLAAYNEQFF
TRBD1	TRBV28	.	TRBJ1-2	TGTGCCAGCAGGGTTACCGGACAGGCGTATGGCTACACCTTC	CASRVTGQAYGYTF
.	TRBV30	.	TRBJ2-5	TGTGCCTGGGACCGACAGGGAGGTCGAGAGACCCAGTACTTC	CAWDRQGGRETQYF
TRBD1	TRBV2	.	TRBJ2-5	TGTGCCAGCAGTTCAGGGGGCCGGGAGACCCAGTACTTC	CASSSGGRETQYF
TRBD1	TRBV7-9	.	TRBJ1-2	TGTGCCAGCATCAAGGGGATAGGACAGGGTGGCTACACCTTC	CASIKGIGQGGYTF
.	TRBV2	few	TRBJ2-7	TGTGCCAGCAGTGGTGACAGATTCTACGAGCAGTACTTC	CASSGDRFYEQYF
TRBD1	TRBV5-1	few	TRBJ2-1	TGCGCCAGCAGCTTCGGACAGGGGCACAATGAGCAGTTCTTC	CASSFGQGHNEQFF
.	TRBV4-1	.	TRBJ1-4	TGCGCCAGCAGCCAAGTAGACCGGGTTAATGAAAAACTGTTTTTT	CASSQVDRVNEKLFF
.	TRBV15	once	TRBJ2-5	TGTGCCACCAGCAGAGCATCAGGGTTGGAGACCCAGTACTTC	CATSRASGLETQYF
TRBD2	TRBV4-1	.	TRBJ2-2	TGCGCCAGCAGCCTCGTGGGACTTGCGGGAGATGCCGGGGAGCTGTTTTTT	CASSLVGLAGDAGELFF
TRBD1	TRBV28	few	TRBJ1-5	TGTGCCAGCAGTTCTAGGTTGGACAGGGTAGAGCAGCCCCAGCATTTT	CASSSRLDRVEQPQHF
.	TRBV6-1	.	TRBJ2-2	TGTGCCAGCAGTACAGGGGGGGTCACCGGGGAGCTGTTTTTT	CASSTGGVTGELFF
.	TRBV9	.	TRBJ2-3	TGTGCCAGCATTGGCGGTTTGAGGGAGGAAACAGATACGCAGTATTTT	CASIGGLREETDTQYF
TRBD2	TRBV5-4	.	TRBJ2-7	TGTGCCAGCAGCCTACTTGCAGCTAGCGGGACCTACGAGCAGTACTTC	CASSLLAASGTYEQYF